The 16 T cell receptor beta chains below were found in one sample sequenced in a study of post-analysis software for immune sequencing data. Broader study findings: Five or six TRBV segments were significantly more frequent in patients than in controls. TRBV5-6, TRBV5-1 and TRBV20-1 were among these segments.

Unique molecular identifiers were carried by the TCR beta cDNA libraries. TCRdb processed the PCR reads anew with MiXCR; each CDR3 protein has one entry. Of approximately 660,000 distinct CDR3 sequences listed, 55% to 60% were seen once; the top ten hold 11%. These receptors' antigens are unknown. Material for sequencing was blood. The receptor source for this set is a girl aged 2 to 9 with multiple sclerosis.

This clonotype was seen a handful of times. The CDR3, as DNA: TGTGCCAGCAGCTTAGCGCCCCTAGCAAGAGCCAACAATGAGCAGTTCTTC. Translating gives CASSLAPLARANNEQFF. The V and J genes are TRBV7-2 and TRBJ2-1, with D possibly matching TRBD2 (5 bases). The CDR3 totals 17 residues. With 0 bases removed from V and 5 bases from J, the gap between germline ends came to 17 bases. Germline V CDR1 and CDR2: SGHTA, FQGNSA.

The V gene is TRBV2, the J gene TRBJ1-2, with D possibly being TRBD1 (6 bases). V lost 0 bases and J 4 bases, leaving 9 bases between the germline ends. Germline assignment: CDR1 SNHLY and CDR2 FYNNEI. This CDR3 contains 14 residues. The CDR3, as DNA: TGTGCCAGCAGTGAAGCGACAGGCTTCTATGGCTACACCTTC. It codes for CASSEATGFYGYTF.

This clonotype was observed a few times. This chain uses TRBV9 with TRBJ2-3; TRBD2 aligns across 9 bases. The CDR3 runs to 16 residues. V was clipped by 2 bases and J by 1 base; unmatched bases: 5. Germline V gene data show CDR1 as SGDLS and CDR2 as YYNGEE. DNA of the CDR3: TGTGCCAGCAGCGTGTTAGCGGGGGCCCGCACAGATACGCAGTATTTT. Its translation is CASSVLAGARTDTQYF.

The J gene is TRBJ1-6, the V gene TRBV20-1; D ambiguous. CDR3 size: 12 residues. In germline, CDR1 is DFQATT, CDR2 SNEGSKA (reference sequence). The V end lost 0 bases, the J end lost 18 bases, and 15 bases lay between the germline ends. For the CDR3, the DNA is TGCAGTGCTAGAGAGGACTTTCAACTCCCCCACTTT. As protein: CSAREDFQLPHF.

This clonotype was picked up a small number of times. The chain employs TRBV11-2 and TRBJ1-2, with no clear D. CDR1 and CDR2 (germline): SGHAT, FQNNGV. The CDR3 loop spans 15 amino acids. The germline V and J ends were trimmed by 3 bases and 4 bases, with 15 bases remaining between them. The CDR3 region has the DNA TGTGCCAGCAGCTTCATCGGGTCCCTAGCCTATGGCTACACCTTC. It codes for CASSFIGSLAYGYTF. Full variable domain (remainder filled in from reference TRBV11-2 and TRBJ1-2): EAGVAQSPRYKIIEKRQSVAFWCNPISGHATLYWYQQILGQGPKLLIQFQNNGVVDDSQLPKDRFSAERLKGVDSTLKIQPAKLEDSAVYLCASSFIGSLAYGYTFGSGTRLTVV.

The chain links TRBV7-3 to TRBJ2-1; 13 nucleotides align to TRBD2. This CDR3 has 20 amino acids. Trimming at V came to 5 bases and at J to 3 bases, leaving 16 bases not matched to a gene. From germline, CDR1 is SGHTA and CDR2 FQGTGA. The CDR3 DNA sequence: TGTGCCAGCAGCCCGGCGGGACTAGCGGGGCCCACCTCGCGCTACAATGAGCAGTTCTTC. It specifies CASSPAGLAGPTSRYNEQFF.

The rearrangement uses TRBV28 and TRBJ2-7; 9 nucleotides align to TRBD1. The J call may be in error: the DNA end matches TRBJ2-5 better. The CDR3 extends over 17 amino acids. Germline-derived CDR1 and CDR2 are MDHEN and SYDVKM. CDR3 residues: CASSSLRDRAVGETQYF. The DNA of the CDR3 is TGTGCCAGCAGTTCCCTCCGGGACAGGGCGGTCGGAGAGACCCAGTACTTC.

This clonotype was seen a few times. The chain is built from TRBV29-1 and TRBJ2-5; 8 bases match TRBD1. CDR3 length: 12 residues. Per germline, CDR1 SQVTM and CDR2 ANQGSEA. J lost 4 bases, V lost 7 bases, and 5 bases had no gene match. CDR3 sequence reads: CSAWTGRETQYF. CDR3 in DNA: TGCAGCGCCTGGACAGGGCGAGAGACCCAGTACTTC.

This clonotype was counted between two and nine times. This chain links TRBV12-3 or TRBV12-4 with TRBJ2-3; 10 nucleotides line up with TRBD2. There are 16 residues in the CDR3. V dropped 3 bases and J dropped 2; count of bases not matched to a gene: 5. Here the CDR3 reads CASSFLAGEITDTQYF. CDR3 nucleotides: TGTGCCAGCAGTTTCCTAGCGGGAGAGATCACAGATACGCAGTATTTT.

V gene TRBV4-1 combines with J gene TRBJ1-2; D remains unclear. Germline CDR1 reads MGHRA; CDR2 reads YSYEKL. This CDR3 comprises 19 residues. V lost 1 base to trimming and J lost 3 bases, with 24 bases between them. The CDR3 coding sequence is TGCGCCAGCAGCCAAGGTTTGTTGTGGGTTATGATGGCCCACTATGGCTACACCTTC. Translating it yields CASSQGLLWVMMAHYGYTF.

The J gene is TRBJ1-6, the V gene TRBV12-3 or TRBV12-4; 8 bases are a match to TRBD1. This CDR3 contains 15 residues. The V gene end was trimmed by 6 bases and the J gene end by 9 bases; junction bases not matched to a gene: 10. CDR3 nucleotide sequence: TGTGCCAGCAGCCGAGTTCAGGGGGCTGGTTCACCCCTCCACTTT. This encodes CASSRVQGAGSPLHF.

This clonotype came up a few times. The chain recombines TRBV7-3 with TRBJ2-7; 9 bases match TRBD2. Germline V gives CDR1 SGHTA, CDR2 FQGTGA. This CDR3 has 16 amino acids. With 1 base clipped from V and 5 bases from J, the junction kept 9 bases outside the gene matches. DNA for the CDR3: TGTGCCAGCAGCTTAATGGGAATTAGCGGGAGCGACGAGCAGTACTTC. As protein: CASSLMGISGSDEQYF.

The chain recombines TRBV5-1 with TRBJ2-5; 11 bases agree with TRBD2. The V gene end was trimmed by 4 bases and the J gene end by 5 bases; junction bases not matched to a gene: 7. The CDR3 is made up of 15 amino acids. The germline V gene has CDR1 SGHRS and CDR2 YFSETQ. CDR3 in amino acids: CASSRGTSGGETQYF. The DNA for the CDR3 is TGCGCCAGCAGCCGTGGGACTAGCGGTGGGGAGACCCAGTACTTC.

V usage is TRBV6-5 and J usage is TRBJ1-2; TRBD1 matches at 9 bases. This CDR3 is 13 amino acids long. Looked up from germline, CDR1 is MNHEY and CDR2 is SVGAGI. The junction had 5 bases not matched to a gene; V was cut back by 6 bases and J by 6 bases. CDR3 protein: CASRNRGRDGYTF. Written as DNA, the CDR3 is TGTGCCAGCAGGAACAGGGGGCGCGATGGCTACACCTTC.

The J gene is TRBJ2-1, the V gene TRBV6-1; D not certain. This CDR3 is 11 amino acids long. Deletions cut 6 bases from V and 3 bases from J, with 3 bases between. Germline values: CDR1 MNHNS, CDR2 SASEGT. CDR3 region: CASRVYNEQFF. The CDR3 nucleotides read TGTGCCAGCAGGGTCTACAATGAGCAGTTCTTC.

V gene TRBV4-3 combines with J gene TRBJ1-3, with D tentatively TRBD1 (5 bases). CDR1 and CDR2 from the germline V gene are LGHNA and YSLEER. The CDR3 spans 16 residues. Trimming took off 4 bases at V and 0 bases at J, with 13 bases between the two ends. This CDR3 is CASSPGTGPSGNTIYF. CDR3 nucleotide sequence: TGCGCCAGCAGCCCCGGGACGGGACCCTCTGGAAACACCATATATTTT.